The next 32 T cell receptor beta chains were all read from a single sample in a study of blood T cell repertoires in COVID-19. The method was immunoSEQ multiplex PCR; TCRdb's version includes in-frame clones alone and lacks a portion of them. The table has about 93,000 clones, about nine tenths seen once. Sequenced material: peripheral blood. The source of these receptors is a human donor with active COVID-19. The donor label of this sample is uncertain.

In its sample, this clone was seen a few times. The rearrangement links TRBV7-2 to TRBJ1-6, with D possibly matching TRBD1 (5 bases). V lost 5 bases, J lost 8 bases, and 7 bases lay in between. The germline CDR1 and CDR2 sequences are SGHTA and FQGNSA. The CDR3 has 12 residues. The CDR3 nucleotides read TGTGCCAGCAGCCAGGGTTATTCACCCCTCCACTTT. Translated: CASSQGYSPLHF.

The chain is built from TRBV7-6 and TRBJ2-3; 12 bases align to TRBD2. The J segment lost 3 bases and the V segment lost 1 base, leaving 8 bases of the junction unmatched. Germline CDR1 reads SGHVS; CDR2 reads FNYEAQ. The CDR3 runs 18 residues. The CDR3 loop is CASSLGLAGGPGTDTQYF. The CDR3 coding sequence is TGTGCCAGCAGCTTAGGGCTAGCGGGGGGGCCAGGAACAGATACGCAGTATTTT.

The rearrangement links TRBV5-4 to TRBJ1-2; D unresolved. The V end was cut by 2 bases, the J end by 5 bases, with 13 bases between. The V gene's germline CDR1 is SGHNT and CDR2 YYREEE (reference sequence). This CDR3 is built from 14 residues. The CDR3 spells CASSFLESSYGYTF. In nucleotides, the CDR3 is TGTGCCAGCAGCTTTCTCGAGTCTAGTTATGGCTACACCTTC. The whole variable domain, remainder taken from reference TRBV5-4 and TRBJ1-2, is ETGVTQSPTHLIKTRGQQVTLRCSSQSGHNTVSWYQQALGQGPQFIFQYYREEENGRGNFPPRFSGLQFPNYSSELNVNALELDDSALYLCASSFLESSYGYTFGSGTRLTVV.

The chain has TRBV5-1 and TRBJ1-1; D perhaps matches TRBD1 (6 bases). The CDR3 extends over 16 amino acids. The germline CDR1 and CDR2 sequences are SGHRS and YFSETQ. Trimming stripped 2 bases from V and 1 base from J, with 15 bases between. The CDR3 region has the DNA TGCGCCAGCAGCTTTGTCGGGGGGCGCGGGAACACTGAAGCTTTCTTT. Translated: CASSFVGGRGNTEAFF.

The chain combines TRBV7-2 with TRBJ2-7; D perhaps matches TRBD2 (6 bases). From germline, CDR1 is SGHTA and CDR2 FQGNSA. V gave up 1 base and J gave up 2 bases, with 15 bases separating them. CDR3 length: 16 amino acids. The CDR3 reads CASSLGFGGAAYEQYF. CDR3 coding DNA: TGTGCCAGCAGCTTAGGTTTCGGCGGGGCTGCCTACGAGCAGTACTTC.

The CDR3 is CASRRGRTDTQYF. In DNA, the CDR3 is TGTGCCAGCAGGCGGGGGAGGACAGATACGCAGTATTTT. The chain couples TRBV6-6 to TRBJ2-3, with 7 nucleotides matching TRBD2. This CDR3 is built from 13 residues. Germline CDR1 MNHNY, CDR2 SVGAGI (reference sequence). J lost 3 bases, V lost 6 bases, and 3 bases had no gene match.

As DNA, the CDR3 is TGTGCCAGCAGCTTACAGGGGGCCCCCCAAGAGACCCAGTACTTC. Translated: CASSLQGAPQETQYF. The gene calls are TRBV11-2 and TRBJ2-5; 8 nucleotides align to TRBD1. Germline V CDR1 and CDR2: SGHAT, FQNNGV. The trim removed 2 bases at V and 1 base at J, leaving 3 bases unmatched. CDR3 size: 15 residues.

J is TRBJ2-3 and V is TRBV12-3 or TRBV12-4; weak D call: TRBD2 (5 bases). The V and J ends lost 3 bases and 1 base respectively, with 5 bases between them. The CDR3 consists of 13 residues. CDR3 bases: TGTGCCAGCAGTTTGCGGGGCACAGATACGCAGTATTTT. Its translation is CASSLRGTDTQYF.

CDR3 nucleotides: TGCGCCAGCAGCCAAGATACCCCCGAGAATGAGCAGTTCTTC. Translation: CASSQDTPENEQFF. This sequence joins TRBV4-3 and TRBJ2-1; D gene unclear. The CDR3 extends over 14 amino acids. Germline V gene data show CDR1 as LGHNA and CDR2 as YSLEER. Deletions cut 0 bases from V and 7 bases from J, with 10 bases between.

This clone was seen just once. The rearrangement links TRBV5-1 to TRBJ2-2, with D possibly matching TRBD2 (6 bases). Per germline, CDR1 SGHRS and CDR2 YFSETQ. The CDR3 contains 17 residues. V lost 2 bases to trimming and J lost 5 bases, with 19 bases between them. The CDR3 nucleotides are TGCGCCAGCAGCTTAGGGAAAGAAGTGCGGGGTACCGGGGAGCTGTTTTTT. Translated, it gives CASSLGKEVRGTGELFF.

This chain uses TRBV27 with TRBJ2-7; tentatively, D is TRBD2 (5 bases). Germline-derived CDR1 and CDR2 are MNHEY and SMNVEV (reference sequence). The CDR3 length is 15 residues. Trimming removed 0 bases at V and 6 bases at J, with 15 bases between. The DNA for the CDR3 is TGTGCCAGCAGTTTATCGAGCGGAAAGGGCCGCGAGCAGTACTTC. Its translation: CASSLSSGKGREQYF.

The chain employs TRBV7-2 and TRBJ1-2, with D maybe TRBD1 (5 bases). The germline V gene encodes CDR1 SGHTA and CDR2 FQGNSA. This CDR3 is 14 amino acids long. The V end lost 8 bases, the J end lost 2 bases, and 15 bases lay between the germline ends. For the CDR3, the DNA is TGTGCCAGCGAGGAAAGGGGCTCAAACTATGGCTACACCTTC. Protein: CASEERGSNYGYTF.

The chain uses TRBV3-1 (or the pseudogene TRBV3-2) and TRBJ1-2; D remains unclear. V was clipped by 0 bases and J by 4 bases, with 6 bases between them. CDR1 and CDR2 from the germline V gene are LGHDT and YNNKEL (reference sequence). The CDR3 length is 13 residues. The CDR3 is CASSQERVYGYTF. CDR3 nucleotides: TGTGCCAGCAGCCAAGAACGGGTCTATGGCTACACCTTC.

The V and J genes are TRBV6-2 or TRBV6-3 and TRBJ1-4; D remains ambiguous. Trimming took 5 bases from V and 7 from J, leaving 14 bases between them. CDR3 size: 14 residues. The germline gives CDR1 MNHEY, CDR2 SVGEGT. The CDR3 DNA reads as TGTGCCAGCAGTCCCCAGGTGGCTCGTGAAAAACTGTTTTTT. Amino acid sequence: CASSPQVAREKLFF.

The V gene is TRBV3-1 (or the pseudogene TRBV3-2), the J gene TRBJ1-2, with a tentative D call TRBD1 (6 bases). Per the germline V gene, CDR1 is LGHDT and CDR2 is YNNKEL (reference sequence). The CDR3 has 13 residues. With 5 bases removed from V and 6 bases from J, the gap between germline ends came to 13 bases. The CDR3 DNA reads TGTGCCAGCAGCTCCACAGGGATCGATGGCTACACCTTC. This encodes CASSSTGIDGYTF.

V gene TRBV19 combines with J gene TRBJ2-1, with 9 nucleotides matching TRBD2. There are 13 residues in the CDR3. Germline V CDR1 and CDR2: LNHDA, SQIVND (reference sequence). Trimming cost V 3 bases and J 12 bases; bases outside gene matches: 6. The CDR3 here is CASSIFGAGGQFF. The CDR3 DNA is TGTGCCAGTAGTATCTTTGGAGCGGGGGGGCAGTTCTTC.

This sequence joins TRBV10-3 and TRBJ2-1; TRBD1 might be the D (5 bases). V lost 6 bases and J lost 3, with 9 bases in between. Germline V CDR1 and CDR2: ENHRY, SYGVKD. This CDR3 comprises 13 residues. The CDR3 here is CAIRSDNYNEQFF. DNA for the CDR3: TGTGCCATCAGGTCGGACAACTACAATGAGCAGTTCTTC.

The chain has TRBV2 and TRBJ2-3; 7 nucleotides line up with TRBD1. The CDR3 loop spans 14 amino acids. V lost 11 bases and J lost 2; bases outside the gene matches: 10. Germline V gene data show CDR1 as SNHLY and CDR2 as FYNNEI. CDR3 protein: CAGNRGAFTDTQYF. CDR3 sequence (DNA): TGTGCCGGAAACAGGGGAGCCTTCACAGATACGCAGTATTTT.

The chain combines TRBV7-2 with TRBJ2-2; tentative D call: TRBD2 (6 bases). The CDR3 has 15 amino acids. V was pared by 0 bases and J by 1 base, with 6 bases between. Germline CDR1 is SGHTA and CDR2 is FQGNSA. CDR3 loop: CASSLAGGNTGELFF. Written as DNA, the CDR3 is TGTGCCAGCAGCTTAGCGGGGGGGAACACCGGGGAGCTGTTTTTT. Supplemented by reference TRBV7-2 and TRBJ2-2, the full variable domain reads GAGVSQSPSNKVTEKGKDVELRCDPISGHTALYWYRQSLGQGLEFLIYFQGNSAPDKSGLPSDRFSAERTGGSVSTLTIQRTQQEDSAVYLCASSLAGGNTGELFFGEGSRLTVL.

This clone was counted between two and nine times. The chain recombines TRBV7-2 with TRBJ1-1; a possible D gene is TRBD1 (6 bases). Trimming took 3 bases from V and 7 from J, leaving 9 bases between them. Germline V CDR1 and CDR2: SGHTA, FQGNSA. The CDR3 sequence is 12 residues long. This CDR3 is CASSFTGSEAFF. CDR3 nucleotide sequence: TGTGCCAGCAGCTTTACAGGGAGTGAAGCTTTCTTT. Looking up the rest from reference TRBV7-2 and TRBJ1-1 gives the full variable domain: GAGVSQSPSNKVTEKGKDVELRCDPISGHTALYWYRQSLGQGLEFLIYFQGNSAPDKSGLPSDRFSAERTGGSVSTLTIQRTQQEDSAVYLCASSFTGSEAFFGQGTRLTVV.

V is TRBV4-1 and J is TRBJ1-3; tentatively, D is TRBD1 (5 bases). Germline CDR1 reads MGHRA; CDR2 reads YSYEKL. The length of the CDR3 is 13 residues. The ends were cut back, 5 bases at V and 4 bases at J, with 9 bases in the middle. The CDR3: CASSFQGGNTIYF. CDR3 nucleotide sequence: TGCGCCAGCAGCTTCCAGGGAGGAAACACCATATATTTT.

The gene calls are TRBV6-5 and TRBJ1-4; D gene uncertain. The CDR3 has 13 residues. In germline, CDR1 is MNHEY, CDR2 SVGAGI. Trimming took off 0 bases at V and 11 bases at J, with 10 bases between the two ends. The CDR3 DNA is TGTGCCAGCAGTTACTCAGACGGGTGGAAACTGTTTTTT. It codes for CASSYSDGWKLFF.

The chain links TRBV6-5 to TRBJ2-5, with 7 bases identical to TRBD1. J was trimmed by 4 bases and V by 1 base; bases with no gene match: 9. CDR3 size: 16 residues. Germline lookup yields CDR1 MNHEY and CDR2 SVGAGI. The CDR3: CASSYYGTARGETQYF. For the CDR3, the DNA is TGTGCCAGCAGTTACTATGGGACAGCCCGGGGAGAGACCCAGTACTTC.

The J gene is TRBJ1-2, the V gene TRBV2; 7 bases are a match to TRBD1. CDR1 and CDR2 (germline): SNHLY, FYNNEI. V was pared by 10 bases and J by 5 bases, with 7 bases of the junction left unmatched. The CDR3 contains 12 residues. CDR3 bases: TGTGCCAATTCCGGGACAGATTATGGCTACACCTTC. It is translated as CANSGTDYGYTF.

In its sample, this clone was seen a few times. Other DNA sequences of this sample code for an identical CDR3. The J gene is TRBJ2-7, the V gene TRBV7-3; maybe TRBD2 (5 bases). Germline assignment: CDR1 SGHTA and CDR2 FQGTGA. This CDR3 spans 13 amino acids. Trimming removed 6 bases at V and 4 bases at J, with 13 bases between. The CDR3: CASSSSGGYEQYF. The CDR3 bases are TGTGCCAGCAGTTCGTCGGGCGGGTACGAGCAGTACTTC.

The rearrangement links TRBV11-2 to TRBJ2-7, with TRBD1 identical over 7 bases. Germline V CDR1 and CDR2: SGHAT, FQNNGV. The CDR3 spans 16 residues. V dropped 6 bases and J dropped 0; count of bases not matched to a gene: 11. CDR3 sequence reads: CASSLRLTGRSYEQYF. CDR3 DNA: TGTGCCAGCAGTCTTCGATTGACAGGGCGCTCCTACGAGCAGTACTTC.

The rearrangement joins TRBV6-2 or TRBV6-3 to TRBJ1-5; D is undetermined. Germline assignment: CDR1 MNHEY and CDR2 SVGEGT. Deletions cut 5 bases from V and 0 bases from J, with 17 bases between. The CDR3 is 17 residues long. The DNA for the CDR3 is TGTGCCAGCAGTCAAACCCTGACGGGTTATAGCAATCAGCCCCAGCATTTT. This codes for CASSQTLTGYSNQPQHF.

This chain links TRBV27 with TRBJ1-2, with TRBD1 matching over 10 bases. Germline CDR1 is MNHEY and CDR2 is SMNVEV (reference sequence). Trimming cost V 5 bases and J 4 bases; bases outside gene matches: 1. This CDR3 is 13 amino acids long. The CDR3 DNA reads as TGTGCCAGCAGTCGGACAGGGGGCTATGGCTACACCTTC. This gives the protein CASSRTGGYGYTF.

This clone was counted a single time. The J gene is TRBJ2-3, the V gene TRBV5-1; TRBD2 aligns across 8 bases. Germline V gives CDR1 SGHRS, CDR2 YFSETQ. The CDR3 loop spans 15 amino acids. The V and J ends lost 4 bases and 4 bases, in that order; junction bases with no gene match: 8. DNA of the CDR3: TGCGCCAGCAGCCCCGTTAGCGGGGCGCCAGATACGCAGTATTTT. Translating gives CASSPVSGAPDTQYF.

V gene TRBV19 combines with J gene TRBJ1-5; D ambiguous. The germline V gene has CDR1 LNHDA and CDR2 SQIVND (reference sequence). The V end was cut by 3 bases, the J end by 2 bases, with 5 bases between. The CDR3 is 13 amino acids. The CDR3 DNA sequence: TGTGCCAGTAGTATGGGCGGCAATCAGCCCCAGCATTTT. It specifies CASSMGGNQPQHF.

V usage is TRBV6-6 and J usage is TRBJ1-2, with a weak D call TRBD1 (6 bases). Per the germline V gene, CDR1 is MNHNY and CDR2 is SVGAGI (reference sequence). Trimming pared 8 bases from V and 3 bases from J, leaving 16 bases between. The CDR3 contains 14 residues. The CDR3 DNA follows: TGTGCCAGCCACTCTGGGGGCGCGGACTATGGCTACACCTTC. This encodes CASHSGGADYGYTF.

The chain uses TRBV5-6 and TRBJ1-5; no clear D gene. The CDR3 runs to 15 residues. Trimming shortened V by 4 bases and J by 5 bases, and 16 bases separated the two germline ends. From germline, CDR1 is SGHDT and CDR2 YYEEEE. CDR3 sequence reads: CASSRIGEQYQPQHF. CDR3 DNA sequence: TGTGCCAGCAGCCGCATCGGGGAACAATATCAGCCCCAGCATTTT.